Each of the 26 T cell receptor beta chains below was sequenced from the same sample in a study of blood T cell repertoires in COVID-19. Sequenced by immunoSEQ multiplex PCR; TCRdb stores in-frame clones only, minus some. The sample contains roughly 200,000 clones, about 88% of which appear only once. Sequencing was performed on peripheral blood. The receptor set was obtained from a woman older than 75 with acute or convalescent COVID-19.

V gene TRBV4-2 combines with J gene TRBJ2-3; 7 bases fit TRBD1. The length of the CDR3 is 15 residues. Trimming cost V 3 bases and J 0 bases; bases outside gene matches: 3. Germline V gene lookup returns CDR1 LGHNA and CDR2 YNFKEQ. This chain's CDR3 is CASSQFRGSTDTQYF. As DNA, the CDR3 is TGTGCCAGCAGCCAGTTCAGGGGGAGCACAGATACGCAGTATTTT.

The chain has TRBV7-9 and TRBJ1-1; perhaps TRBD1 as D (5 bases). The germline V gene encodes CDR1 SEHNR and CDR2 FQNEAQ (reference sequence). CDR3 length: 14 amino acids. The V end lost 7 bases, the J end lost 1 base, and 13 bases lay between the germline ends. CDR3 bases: TGTGCCAGCAACATAGACAGTCCGAACACTGAAGCTTTCTTT. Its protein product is CASNIDSPNTEAFF. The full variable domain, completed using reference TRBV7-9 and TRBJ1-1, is DTGVSQNPRHKITKRGQNVTFRCDPISEHNRLYWYRQTLGQGPEFLTYFQNEAQLEKSRLLSDRFSAERPKGSFSTLEIQRTEQGDSAMYLCASNIDSPNTEAFFGQGTRLTVV.

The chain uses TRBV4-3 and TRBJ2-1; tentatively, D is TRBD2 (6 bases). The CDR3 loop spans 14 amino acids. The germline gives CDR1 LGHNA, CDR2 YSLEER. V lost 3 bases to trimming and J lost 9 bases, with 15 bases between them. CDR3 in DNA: TGCGCCAGCAGCCAGACCCTTCCAGCGGGTGAGCAGTTCTTC. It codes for CASSQTLPAGEQFF.

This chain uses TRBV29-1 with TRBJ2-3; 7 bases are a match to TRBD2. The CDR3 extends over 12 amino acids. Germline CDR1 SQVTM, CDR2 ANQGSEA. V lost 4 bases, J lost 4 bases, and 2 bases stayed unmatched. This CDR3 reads CSVGGGADTQYF. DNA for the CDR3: TGCAGCGTTGGCGGGGGAGCAGATACGCAGTATTTT.

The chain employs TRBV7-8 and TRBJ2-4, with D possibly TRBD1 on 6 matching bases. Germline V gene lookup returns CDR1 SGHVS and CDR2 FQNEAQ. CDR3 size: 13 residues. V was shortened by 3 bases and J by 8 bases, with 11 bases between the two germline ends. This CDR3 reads CASSFGTLDIQYF. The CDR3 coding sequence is TGTGCCAGCAGCTTTGGGACACTGGACATTCAGTACTTC.

CDR3 DNA sequence: TGTGCCATCAGTACCGGGACAGGGCGGTTTACCTCTGGAAACACCATATATTTT. The encoded protein is CAISTGTGRFTSGNTIYF. The chain recombines TRBV10-3 with TRBJ1-3; 9 bases line up with TRBD1. CDR1 is ENHRY and CDR2 is SYGVKD in the germline V gene. V lost 5 bases, J lost 0 bases, and 11 bases stayed unmatched. CDR3 length: 18 amino acids.

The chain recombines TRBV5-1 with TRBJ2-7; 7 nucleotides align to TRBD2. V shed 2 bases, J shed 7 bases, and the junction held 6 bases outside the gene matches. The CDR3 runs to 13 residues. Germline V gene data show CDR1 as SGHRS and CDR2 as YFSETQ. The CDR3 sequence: CASSFGQAGEQYF. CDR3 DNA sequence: TGCGCCAGCAGCTTCGGCCAAGCGGGGGAGCAGTACTTC.

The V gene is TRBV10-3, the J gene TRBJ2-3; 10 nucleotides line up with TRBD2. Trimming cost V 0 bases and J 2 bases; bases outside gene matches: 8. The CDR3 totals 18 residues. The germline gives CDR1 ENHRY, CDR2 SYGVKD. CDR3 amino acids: CAISESIGTSEITDTQYF. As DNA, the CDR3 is TGTGCCATCAGTGAGTCTATTGGGACTAGCGAGATCACAGATACGCAGTATTTT.

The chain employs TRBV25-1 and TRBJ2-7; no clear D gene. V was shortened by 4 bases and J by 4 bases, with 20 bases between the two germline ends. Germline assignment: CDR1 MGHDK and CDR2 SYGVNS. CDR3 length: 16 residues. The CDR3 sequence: CASSALEKARTYEQYF. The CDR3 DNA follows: TGTGCCAGCAGTGCCCTTGAGAAAGCGCGTACATACGAGCAGTACTTC.

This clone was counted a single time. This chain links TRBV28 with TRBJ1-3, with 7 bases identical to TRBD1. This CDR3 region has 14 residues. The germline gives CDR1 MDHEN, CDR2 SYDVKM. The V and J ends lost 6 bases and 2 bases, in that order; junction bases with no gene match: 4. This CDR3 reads CASSPGQPGNTIYF. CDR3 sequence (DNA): TGTGCCAGCAGCCCGGGACAGCCTGGAAACACCATATATTTT.

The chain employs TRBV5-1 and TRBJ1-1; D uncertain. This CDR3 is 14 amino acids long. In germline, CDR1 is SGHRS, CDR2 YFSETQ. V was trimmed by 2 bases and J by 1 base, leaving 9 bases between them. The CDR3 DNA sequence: TGCGCCAGCAGCTTAGGAGACTCGAACACTGAAGCTTTCTTT. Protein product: CASSLGDSNTEAFF.

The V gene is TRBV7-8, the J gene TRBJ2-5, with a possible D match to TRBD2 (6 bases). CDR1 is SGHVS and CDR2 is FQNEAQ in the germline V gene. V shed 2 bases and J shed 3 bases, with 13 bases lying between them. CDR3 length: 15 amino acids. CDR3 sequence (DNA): TGTGCCAGCAGCTTACTCGGGAGCAGAGAAGAGACCCAGTACTTC. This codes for CASSLLGSREETQYF.

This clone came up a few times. This chain's CDR3 is CASSLFGQGAQGYTF. CDR3 coding DNA: TGTGCCAGCAGCTTATTTGGACAGGGGGCGCAGGGCTACACCTTC. The chain uses TRBV11-2 and TRBJ1-2, with 11 positions matching TRBD1. The length of the CDR3 is 15 residues. Germline lookup yields CDR1 SGHAT and CDR2 FQNNGV. V lost 2 bases to trimming and J lost 8 bases; unmatched junction nucleotides: 7. Drawing the rest from reference TRBV11-2 and TRBJ1-2, the complete variable domain is EAGVAQSPRYKIIEKRQSVAFWCNPISGHATLYWYQQILGQGPKLLIQFQNNGVVDDSQLPKDRFSAERLKGVDSTLKIQPAKLEDSAVYLCASSLFGQGAQGYTFGSGTRLTVV.

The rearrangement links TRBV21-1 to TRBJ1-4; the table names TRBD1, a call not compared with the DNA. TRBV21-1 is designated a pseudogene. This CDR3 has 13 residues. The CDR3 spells CANYRATNEKLFF. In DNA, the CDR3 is TGTGCCAACTACAGGGCCACTAATGAAAAACTGTTTTTT.

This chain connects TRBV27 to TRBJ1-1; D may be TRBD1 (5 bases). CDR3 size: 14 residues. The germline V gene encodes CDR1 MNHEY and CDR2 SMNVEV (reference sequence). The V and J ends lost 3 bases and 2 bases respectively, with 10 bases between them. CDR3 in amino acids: CASSLRQGNTEAFF. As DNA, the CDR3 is TGTGCCAGCAGTTTGCGTCAGGGAAACACTGAAGCTTTCTTT.

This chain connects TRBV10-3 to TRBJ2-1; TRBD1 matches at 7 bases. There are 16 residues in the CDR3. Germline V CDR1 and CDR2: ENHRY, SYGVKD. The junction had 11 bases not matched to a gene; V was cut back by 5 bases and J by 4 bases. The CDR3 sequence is CAISRYSGGSYNEQFF. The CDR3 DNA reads TGTGCCATCAGTAGGTATTCAGGGGGTTCTTACAATGAGCAGTTCTTC.

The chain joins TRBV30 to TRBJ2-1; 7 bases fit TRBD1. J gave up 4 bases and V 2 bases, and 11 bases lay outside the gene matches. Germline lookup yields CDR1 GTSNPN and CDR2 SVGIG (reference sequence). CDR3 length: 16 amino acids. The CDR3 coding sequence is TGTGCCTGGAGTTTCGGGTCGACAGGGCCTTACAATGAGCAGTTCTTC. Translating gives CAWSFGSTGPYNEQFF.

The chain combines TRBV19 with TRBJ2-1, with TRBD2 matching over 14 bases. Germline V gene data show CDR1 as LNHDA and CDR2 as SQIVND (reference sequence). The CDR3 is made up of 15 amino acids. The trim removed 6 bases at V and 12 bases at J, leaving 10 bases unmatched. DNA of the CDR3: TGTGCCAGTAGCCGTACGGGACTAGCGGGAGTAGGGCAGTTCTTC. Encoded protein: CASSRTGLAGVGQFF.

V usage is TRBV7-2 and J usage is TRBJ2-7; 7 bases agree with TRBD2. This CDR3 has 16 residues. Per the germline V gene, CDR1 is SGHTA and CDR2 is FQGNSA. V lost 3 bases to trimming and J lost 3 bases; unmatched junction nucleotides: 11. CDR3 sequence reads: CASSFSSGAPVYEQYF. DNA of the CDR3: TGTGCCAGCAGCTTTTCCAGCGGGGCGCCCGTCTACGAGCAGTACTTC.

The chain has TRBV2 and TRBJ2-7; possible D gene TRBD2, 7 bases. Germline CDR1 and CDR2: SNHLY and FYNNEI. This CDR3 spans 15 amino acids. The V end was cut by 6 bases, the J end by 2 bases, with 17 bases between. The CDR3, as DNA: TGTGCCAGCAGGACACAACAGGGAGGGACCTACGAGCAGTACTTC. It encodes CASRTQQGGTYEQYF.

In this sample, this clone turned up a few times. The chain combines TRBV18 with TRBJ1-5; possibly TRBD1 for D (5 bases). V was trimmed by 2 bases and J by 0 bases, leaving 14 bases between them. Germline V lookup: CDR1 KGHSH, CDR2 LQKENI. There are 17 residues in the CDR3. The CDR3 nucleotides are TGTGCCAGCTCACCAGGGGCCGGACGTTATAGCAATCAGCCCCAGCATTTT. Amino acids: CASSPGAGRYSNQPQHF.

The CDR3 DNA reads TGTGCCAGCAGCTTAGCGGGACAGGGGGGAATACCGACCTACAATGAGCAGTTCTTC. Its translation: CASSLAGQGGIPTYNEQFF. The gene calls are TRBV7-2 and TRBJ2-1, with 11 bases aligning to TRBD1. The CDR3 is made up of 19 amino acids. The ends lost 0 bases at V and 2 bases at J; junction bases unmatched: 9. The germline CDR1 and CDR2 sequences are SGHTA and FQGNSA.

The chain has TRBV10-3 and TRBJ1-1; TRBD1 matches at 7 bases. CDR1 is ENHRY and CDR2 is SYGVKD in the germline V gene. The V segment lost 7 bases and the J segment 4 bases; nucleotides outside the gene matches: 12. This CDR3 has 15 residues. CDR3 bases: TGTGCCATCAAAGGAGATGCCCAGGGGGGCACTGAAGCTTTCTTT. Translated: CAIKGDAQGGTEAFF.

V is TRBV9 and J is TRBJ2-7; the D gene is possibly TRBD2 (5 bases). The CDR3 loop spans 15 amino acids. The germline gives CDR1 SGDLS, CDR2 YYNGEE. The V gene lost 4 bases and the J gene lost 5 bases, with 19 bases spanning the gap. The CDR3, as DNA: TGTGCCAGCAGCCCGAATCCAATTCTCGGGGACGAGCAGTACTTC. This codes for CASSPNPILGDEQYF.

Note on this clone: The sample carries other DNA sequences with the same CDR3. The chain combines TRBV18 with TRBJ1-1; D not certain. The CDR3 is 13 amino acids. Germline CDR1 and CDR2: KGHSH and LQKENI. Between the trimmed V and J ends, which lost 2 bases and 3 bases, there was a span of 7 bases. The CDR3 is CASSPSRDTEAFF. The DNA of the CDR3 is TGTGCCAGCTCACCATCGAGGGACACTGAAGCTTTCTTT.

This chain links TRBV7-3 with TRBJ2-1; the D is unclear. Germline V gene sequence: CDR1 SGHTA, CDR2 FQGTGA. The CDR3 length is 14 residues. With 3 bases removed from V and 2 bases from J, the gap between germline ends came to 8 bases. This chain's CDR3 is CASSFSNTYNEQFF. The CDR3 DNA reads TGTGCCAGCAGCTTCTCTAATACCTACAATGAGCAGTTCTTC.